This T cell receptor beta chain derives from a study of T cell responses to AZD1222 COVID-19 vaccine. General study findings and limits: Repertoire sampling happened only post peak T cell response.

About this clone itself: Its specificity is not known.

Second doses were pooled across both intervals (about 4 or about 12 weeks). Method: immunoSEQ multiplex PCR; TCRdb's copy keeps in-frame clones and lacks some. The profile shows some 140,000 clones, approximately 95% of them singletons. The V gene end was trimmed by 2 bases and the J gene end by 5 bases; junction bases not matched to a gene: 10. Per germline, CDR1 MNHNS and CDR2 SASEGT. The length of the CDR3 is 16 residues. The chain combines TRBV6-1 with TRBJ1-1; 8 positions match TRBD1. This receptor was obtained from an adult who received the AZD1222 COVID-19 vaccine. Material: peripheral blood, obtained 28 days after the second AZD1222 dose. DNA for the CDR3: TGTGCCAGCAGTGAATTATCGGGCAGGGGGCGAACTGAAGCTTTCTTT. Protein: CASSELSGRGRTEAFF.